This T cell receptor beta chain was captured by sequencing in a study of PD-L1 blockade in urothelial cancer. Clones were read by immunoSEQ multiplex PCR, and TCRdb kept only the in-frame ones, dropping some. Among some 35,000 clones listed, 80% to 95% were seen once. Trimming cost V 1 base and J 6 bases, with 16 bases left between them. The CDR3 consists of 15 residues. From germline, CDR1 is GTSNPN and CDR2 SVGIG (reference sequence). The chain uses TRBV30 and TRBJ1-3, with D possibly being TRBD1 (5 bases). This clonotype was sampled from a man between 65 and 79 years old with urothelial cancer. The starting material was PBMCs, obtained around atezolizumab (anti-PD-L1) treatment. CDR3 sequence (DNA): TGTGCCTGGAGTGCCCCAGGGTTTTCCCCAAACACCATATATTTT. Translated, it gives CAWSAPGFSPNTIYF.